This entry lists 16 T cell receptor beta chains sequenced from one sample in a study of blood T cell repertoires in COVID-19. Here immunoSEQ multiplex PCR was the method, and the copy in TCRdb shows in-frame clones only, minus some. The table includes around 170,000 clones, approximately 82% detected once. Source material: peripheral blood. The receptors come from a man in his 70s who had recovered from COVID-19.

The CDR3 is CASSVDRDQYF. For the CDR3, the DNA is TGTGCCAGCAGTGTCGACAGGGACCAGTACTTC. The chain is built from TRBV2 and TRBJ2-4, with TRBD1 identical over 7 bases. V gave up 4 bases and J gave up 13 bases; unmatched junction bases: 4. CDR3 length equals 11 residues. From germline, CDR1 is SNHLY and CDR2 FYNNEI.

The V call is TRBV6-2 or TRBV6-3, the J call TRBJ2-3; tentative D call: TRBD1 (5 bases). Germline V CDR1 and CDR2: MNHEY, SVGEGT. V was pared by 2 bases and J by 6 bases, with 12 bases between. CDR3 length: 14 amino acids. The CDR3 DNA reads TGTGCCAGCAGTTACAGACAGCCTCCGGATACGCAGTATTTT. Amino acid sequence: CASSYRQPPDTQYF.

This sequence joins TRBV7-8 and TRBJ2-1; D may be TRBD2 (6 bases). The V and J ends lost 2 bases and 8 bases respectively, with 10 bases between them. CDR3 size: 13 residues. The V gene's germline CDR1 is SGHVS and CDR2 FQNEAQ. The CDR3 loop is CASSLPSVYEQFF. CDR3 coding DNA: TGTGCCAGCAGCTTACCTAGCGTTTATGAGCAGTTCTTC.

This chain uses TRBV9 with TRBJ1-6, with 8 bases fitting TRBD1. The CDR3 is 16 residues long. Trimming took 3 bases from V and 10 from J; bases not matched to a gene: 12. Looked up from germline, CDR1 is SGDLS and CDR2 is YYNGEE. The CDR3 nucleotides are TGTGCCAGCAGCGGGGACATTGGACAGGGTGACTCACCCCTCCACTTT. Translating it yields CASSGDIGQGDSPLHF.

V and J are TRBV30 and TRBJ2-7; 10 bases are shared with TRBD2. The CDR3 is made up of 17 amino acids. CDR1 and CDR2 (germline): GTSNPN, SVGIG (reference sequence). The junction had 13 bases not matched to a gene; V was cut back by 0 bases and J by 5 bases. Written as DNA, the CDR3 is TGTGCCTGGAGTGTAAGCGGGAGGGCCGCAGTTATGAACGAGCAGTACTTC. This translates into CAWSVSGRAAVMNEQYF.

The V and J genes are TRBV13 and TRBJ2-2; TRBD2 matches 12 bases. The junction had 11 bases not matched to a gene; V was cut back by 5 bases and J by 7 bases. The germline gives CDR1 PRHDT, CDR2 FYEKMQ (reference sequence). There are 17 residues in the CDR3. The CDR3 nucleotides are TGTGCCAGCAGCGGAGGGAGACTAGCGGGAGAGGTCGGGGAGCTGTTTTTT. It codes for CASSGGRLAGEVGELFF. Complete variable domain (other parts from reference TRBV13 and TRBJ2-2): AAGVIQSPRHLIKEKRETATLKCYPIPRHDTVYWYQQGPGQDPQFLISFYEKMQSDKGSIPDRFSAQQFSDYHSELNMSSLELGDSALYFCASSGGRLAGEVGELFFGEGSRLTVL.

This chain uses TRBV5-1 with TRBJ2-7; 7 bases match TRBD1. V gave up 4 bases and J gave up 6 bases; unmatched junction bases: 7. CDR3 length equals 13 residues. Germline V CDR1 and CDR2: SGHRS, YFSETQ. Here the CDR3 DNA reads TGCGCCAGCAGCCTGCAGGGGGATGGCGAGCAGTACTTC. Translating gives CASSLQGDGEQYF.

The gene calls are TRBV29-1 and TRBJ2-7, with 8 bases identical to TRBD1. With 8 bases clipped from V and 2 bases from J, the junction kept 8 bases outside the gene matches. The CDR3 consists of 13 residues. CDR1 is SQVTM and CDR2 is ANQGSEA in the germline V gene. The CDR3 here is CSPRQGRPYEQYF. Here the CDR3 DNA reads TGCAGCCCCCGACAGGGGCGTCCCTACGAGCAGTACTTC.

The V gene is TRBV5-6, the J gene TRBJ2-1; maybe TRBD2 (6 bases). Germline assignment: CDR1 SGHDT and CDR2 YYEEEE. The CDR3 is 13 amino acids. V lost 5 bases and J lost 2, with 8 bases in between. This CDR3 reads CASSPGAYNEQFF. CDR3 nucleotide sequence: TGTGCCAGCAGTCCGGGGGCCTACAATGAGCAGTTCTTC.

In regard to this clone: Other DNA variants within this sample encode the same CDR3. The chain employs TRBV3-1 (or the pseudogene TRBV3-2) and TRBJ1-5; 7 bases are a match to TRBD1. V dropped 4 bases and J dropped 3; count of bases not matched to a gene: 3. Germline assignment: CDR1 LGHDT and CDR2 YNNKEL (reference sequence). CDR3 length equals 14 residues. The DNA of the CDR3 is TGTGCCAGCAGCCTGGGACAGTCCAATCAGCCCCAGCATTTT. This translates into CASSLGQSNQPQHF.

The table lists this clone with a count of one. The chain carries TRBV12-3 or TRBV12-4 and TRBJ1-5; D may be TRBD1 (6 bases). This CDR3 spans 12 amino acids. V lost 10 bases and J 2 bases, leaving 9 bases between the germline ends. CDR3 nucleotide sequence: TGTGCCATCCGACAGGGCAATCAGCCCCAGCATTTT. It is translated as CAIRQGNQPQHF.

The rearrangement links TRBV7-3 to TRBJ2-3; D gene unclear. V was shortened by 3 bases and J by 10 bases, with 11 bases between the two germline ends. The CDR3 spans 12 residues. CDR1 is SGHTA, CDR2 FQGTGA, per germline. CDR3 sequence (DNA): TGTGCCAGCAGCTTGGAGAGTAATGCGCAGTATTTT. Amino acids: CASSLESNAQYF.

Concerning this clone itself: The germline gene is not matched at one end of the junction; a read error may be the cause. The chain links TRBV7-2 to TRBJ1-3; D is unclear. The CDR3 has 12 residues. Germline CDR1 is SGHTA and CDR2 is FQGNSA. The CDR3 nucleotides read TGCGCTGAGGAGGATCCGGGAAACACCATATATTTT. This translates into CAEEDPGNTIYF.

The rearrangement links TRBV28 to TRBJ2-1, with 7 bases aligning to TRBD2. This CDR3 has 14 residues. The V segment lost 3 bases and the J segment 7 bases; nucleotides outside the gene matches: 6. The germline gives CDR1 MDHEN, CDR2 SYDVKM. CDR3 protein: CASSFAREVNEQFF. CDR3 bases: TGTGCCAGCAGTTTTGCCCGGGAGGTGAATGAGCAGTTCTTC. Full variable domain (missing parts from reference TRBV28 and TRBJ2-1): DVKVTQSSRYLVKRTGEKVFLECVQDMDHENMFWYRQDPGLGLRLIYFSYDVKMKEKGDIPEGYSVSREKKERFSLILESASTNQTSMYLCASSFAREVNEQFFGPGTRLTVL.

V is TRBV6-5 and J is TRBJ2-7, with D possibly being TRBD2 (5 bases). Trimming left V 7 bases short and J 5 bases short, with 15 bases between. Germline lookup yields CDR1 MNHEY and CDR2 SVGAGI. This CDR3 has 13 residues. The CDR3 sequence is CASIKGEGDEQYF. The CDR3, as DNA: TGTGCCAGCATCAAGGGAGAAGGAGACGAGCAGTACTTC.

The chain has TRBV19 and TRBJ1-3; TRBD1 might be the D (6 bases). Trimming removed 9 bases from V and 4 bases from J, with 16 bases in between. The CDR3 contains 14 residues. Germline assignment: CDR1 LNHDA and CDR2 SQIVND (reference sequence). The CDR3, as DNA: TGTGCCAGCCCCTCAGGGGTAAGGGGAAACACCATATATTTT. Its translation: CASPSGVRGNTIYF.